Listed below are T cell receptor beta chains from one sample, sequenced in a study of blood T cell repertoires in COVID-19. Data came from immunoSEQ multiplex PCR; TCRdb stores just in-frame clones and leaves some out. The repertoire holds 200,000 or so clones, with about 85% as singletons. The sample was peripheral blood. Receptors originate from a person aged 65 to 79 with COVID-19, enrolled during active disease. The CDR3 runs from the conserved cysteine through the conserved F or W. A D gene is named only where the DNA matches it firmly. Clone size is not always given. Where it is, it says once, few, many or a class for expanded clones.

cdr3_aa cdr3_nt cdr3_length clone_size j_call v_call d_call
CAIRVTGWDTEAFF TGTGCCATCAGAGTGACAGGGTGGGACACTGAAGCTTTCTTT 14 . TRBJ1-1 TRBV10-3 TRBD1
CASSVGQGAGETQYF TGTGCCAGCAGCGTCGGACAGGGTGCTGGGGAGACCCAGTACTTC 15 . TRBJ2-5 TRBV9 TRBD1
CASSPMTATQETQYF TGTGCCAGCAGTCCGATGACAGCTACTCAAGAGACCCAGTACTTC 15 . TRBJ2-5 TRBV27 .
CATSDSGPNTGELFF TGTGCCACCAGTGACAGCGGACCAAACACCGGGGAGCTGTTTTTT 15 . TRBJ2-2 TRBV24-1 .
CASSILLAGGSDTQYF TGTGCCAGTAGTATCTTACTAGCGGGAGGGTCAGATACGCAGTATTTT 16 . TRBJ2-3 TRBV19 TRBD2
CASSQEPGMNTEAFF TGCGCCAGCAGCCAAGAGCCAGGCATGAACACTGAAGCTTTCTTT 15 . TRBJ1-1 TRBV4-3 .
CASSGQGLKSGRNYEQYF TGTGCCAGCAGCGGACAGGGGTTGAAAAGCGGGAGAAATTACGAGCAGTACTTC 18 once TRBJ2-7 TRBV21-1 .
CASSPGDRLTKNIQYF TGTGCCAGCAGCCCCGGGGACAGGTTAACCAAAAACATTCAGTACTTC 16 . TRBJ2-4 TRBV11-2 TRBD1
CASSVGAGGSTDTQYF TGTGCCAGCAGCGTAGGGGCGGGGGGATCCACAGATACGCAGTATTTT 16 . TRBJ2-3 TRBV9 TRBD2
CASSLGANTGGETQYF TGTGCCAGCAGCTTAGGGGCCAACACCGGGGGAGAGACCCAGTACTTC 16 . TRBJ2-5 TRBV11-2 .
CASSLHSGLSYQETQYF TGTGCCAGCAGCCTCCACTCGGGACTATCGTACCAAGAGACCCAGTACTTC 17 few TRBJ2-5 TRBV11-2 TRBD2
CASSQDPRGETQYF TGTGCCAGCAGCCAAGATCCCCGCGGGGAGACCCAGTACTTC 14 once TRBJ2-5 TRBV3-1/TRBV3-2 .
CASSPGRSGADTQYF TGTGCCAGCAGCCCCGGTCGGTCGGGGGCAGATACGCAGTATTTT 15 . TRBJ2-3 TRBV16 .
CASSTRGGYNTGELFF TGTGCCAGCAGCACCCGGGGGGGATACAACACCGGGGAGCTGTTTTTT 16 . TRBJ2-2 TRBV5-5 TRBD2
CAGNSGIFYNEQFF TGTGCCGGAAATAGCGGGATATTCTACAATGAGCAGTTCTTC 14 once TRBJ2-1 TRBV2 TRBD2
CSGGDREVLYF TGCAGCGGGGGAGACAGGGAAGTTTTGTATTTT 11 . TRBJ2-3 TRBV29-1 TRBD1
CASSLEGQNYGYTF TGCGCCAGCAGCTTGGAGGGACAGAACTATGGCTACACCTTC 14 . TRBJ1-2 TRBV5-1 TRBD1
CSVATGANTEAFF TGCAGCGTGGCGACAGGGGCTAACACTGAAGCTTTCTTT 13 . TRBJ1-1 TRBV29-1 TRBD1
CASSYGTANYEQYF TGTGCCAGCAGTTACGGGACAGCTAACTACGAGCAGTACTTC 14 once TRBJ2-7 TRBV6-5 TRBD1
CASSQQSSNEQFF TGTGCCAGCAGCCAGCAGTCCAGCAATGAGCAGTTCTTC 13 . TRBJ2-1 TRBV3-1/TRBV3-2 .
CATSDTDPTANYGYTF TGTGCCACCAGTGATACAGACCCTACCGCTAACTATGGCTACACCTTC 16 . TRBJ1-2 TRBV24-1 .
CASSLARGPDQPQHF TGTGCCAGCAGCTTAGCGCGGGGTCCTGATCAGCCCCAGCATTTT 15 . TRBJ1-5 TRBV7-2 .
CASSWAGAYNEQFF TGTGCCAGCAGTTGGGCGGGGGCGTACAATGAGCAGTTCTTC 14 few TRBJ2-1 TRBV6-2/TRBV6-3 .
CASSLSGAGGNEQFF TGTGCCAGCAGCTTAAGCGGAGCGGGAGGGAATGAGCAGTTCTTC 15 . TRBJ2-1 TRBV7-3 TRBD2
CASSPGGNSPLHF TGTGCCAGTAGCCCAGGGGGGAATTCACCCCTCCACTTT 13 once TRBJ1-6 TRBV19 TRBD1
CASSLGEQGARNEQFF TGCGCCAGCAGCTTGGGGGAACAGGGGGCGCGGAATGAGCAGTTCTTC 16 . TRBJ2-1 TRBV5-1 TRBD1
CASRGTANTNQPQHF TGTGCCAGCAGAGGGACTGCCAACACCAATCAGCCCCAGCATTTT 15 . TRBJ1-5 TRBV6-5 .
CASSSGQGARTDTQYF TGTGCCAGCAGCTCAGGACAGGGGGCGCGGACAGATACGCAGTATTTT 16 . TRBJ2-3 TRBV7-9 TRBD1
CASSRGQGLTDTQYF TGCGCCAGCAGCAGGGGACAGGGCCTCACAGATACGCAGTATTTT 15 once TRBJ2-3 TRBV5-1 TRBD1
CASSQELNPSEAFF TGTGCCAGCAGCCAAGAATTAAACCCCAGTGAAGCTTTCTTT 14 . TRBJ1-1 TRBV4-2 .
CASSPSRTSYEQFF TGTGCCAGCAGCCCGTCTCGGACTAGCTATGAGCAGTTCTTC 14 . TRBJ2-1 TRBV9 TRBD2
CASSLLTGGEGNEQFF TGTGCCAGCAGCCTCCTGACAGGGGGCGAGGGGAATGAGCAGTTCTTC 16 . TRBJ2-1 TRBV11-3 TRBD1
CASSWRQAGKGNQPQHF TGTGCCAGCAGCTGGCGGCAGGCGGGTAAGGGCAATCAGCCCCAGCATTTT 17 . TRBJ1-5 TRBV28 .
CASSWGQGLSYEQYF TGTGCCAGCAGCTGGGGACAGGGCTTATCCTACGAGCAGTACTTC 15 . TRBJ2-7 TRBV11-1 TRBD1
CATASRSGGGGTGELFF TGTGCCACCGCCTCTCGATCGGGGGGGGGCGGTACCGGGGAGCTGTTTTTT 17 . TRBJ2-2 TRBV7-2 TRBD2
CASSLGTGTGMVETQYF TGTGCCAGCAGTCTGGGGACCGGGACAGGGATGGTGGAGACCCAGTACTTC 17 . TRBJ2-5 TRBV27 TRBD1
CASSIVGTGDQPQHF TGTGCCAGTAGTATAGTGGGGACAGGGGATCAGCCCCAGCATTTT 15 . TRBJ1-5 TRBV19 TRBD1
CASSRYGSPLHF TGTGCCAGCAGCCGCTACGGTTCACCCCTCCACTTT 12 . TRBJ1-6 TRBV3-1/TRBV3-2 .
CASSISGQRNQPQHF TGTGCCAGCAGTATCTCGGGACAGAGAAATCAGCCCCAGCATTTT 15 . TRBJ1-5 TRBV28 TRBD1
CAWSVNTLNTEAFF TGTGCCTGGAGTGTTAACACGCTGAACACTGAAGCTTTCTTT 14 . TRBJ1-1 TRBV30 .
CASRGRGTTNTEAFF TGTGCCAGCAGGGGAAGAGGGACAACGAACACTGAAGCTTTCTTT 15 . TRBJ1-1 TRBV7-2 .
CASSQAQGQTYEQYF TGTGCCAGCAGCCAAGCTCAGGGACAGACCTACGAGCAGTACTTC 15 . TRBJ2-7 TRBV4-2 TRBD1
CASSPGTANSPLHF TGTGCCAGCAGTCCCGGGACAGCAAATTCACCCCTCCACTTT 14 . TRBJ1-6 TRBV27 TRBD1
CASSLSGLVSGELFF TGTGCCAGCAGCTTATCCGGACTAGTTTCCGGGGAGCTGTTTTTT 15 . TRBJ2-2 TRBV7-9 TRBD2
CSVAGAGGGGTEAFF TGCAGCGTCGCGGGAGCCGGGGGAGGTGGCACTGAAGCTTTCTTT 15 . TRBJ1-1 TRBV29-1 .
CASSPNTGLSNEKLFF TGTGCCAGCAGCCCAAATACAGGGCTGTCTAATGAAAAACTGTTTTTT 16 . TRBJ1-4 TRBV7-8 .
CASSSTRSTGPNEKLFF TGTGCCAGCAGTTCGACTCGTTCGACAGGCCCGAATGAAAAACTGTTTTTT 17 . TRBJ1-4 TRBV6-2/TRBV6-3 .
CAISEIWLAGEWSSKGTGELFF TGTGCCATCAGTGAGATCTGGCTAGCGGGGGAATGGTCCAGTAAGGGCACCGGGGAGCTGTTTTTT 22 . TRBJ2-2 TRBV10-3 TRBD2